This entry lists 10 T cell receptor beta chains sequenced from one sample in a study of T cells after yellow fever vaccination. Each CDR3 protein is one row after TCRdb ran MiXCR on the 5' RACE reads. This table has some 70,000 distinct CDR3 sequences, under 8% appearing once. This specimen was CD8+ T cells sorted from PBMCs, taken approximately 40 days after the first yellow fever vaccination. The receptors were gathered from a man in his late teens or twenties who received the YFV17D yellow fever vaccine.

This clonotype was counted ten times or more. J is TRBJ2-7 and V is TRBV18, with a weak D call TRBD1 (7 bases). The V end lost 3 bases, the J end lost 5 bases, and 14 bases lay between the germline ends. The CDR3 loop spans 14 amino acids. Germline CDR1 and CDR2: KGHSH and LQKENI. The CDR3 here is CASSPTGRSNEQYV. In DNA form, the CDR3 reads TGTGCCAGCTCACCGACAGGGAGGTCCAACGAGCAGTACGTC.

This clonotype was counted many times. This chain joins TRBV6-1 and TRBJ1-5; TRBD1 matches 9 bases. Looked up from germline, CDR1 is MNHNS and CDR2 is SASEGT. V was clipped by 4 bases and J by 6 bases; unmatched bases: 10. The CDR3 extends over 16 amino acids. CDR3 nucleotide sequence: TGTGCCAGCAGTGGGGCCGGGACAGGGTTCCGTCAGCCCCAGCATTTT. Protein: CASSGAGTGFRQPQHF.

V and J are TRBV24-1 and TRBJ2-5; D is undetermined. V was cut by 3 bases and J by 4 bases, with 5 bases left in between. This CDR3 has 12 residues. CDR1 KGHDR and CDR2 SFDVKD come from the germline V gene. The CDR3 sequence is CATSDVGETQYF. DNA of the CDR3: TGTGCCACCAGTGATGTCGGAGAGACCCAGTACTTC.

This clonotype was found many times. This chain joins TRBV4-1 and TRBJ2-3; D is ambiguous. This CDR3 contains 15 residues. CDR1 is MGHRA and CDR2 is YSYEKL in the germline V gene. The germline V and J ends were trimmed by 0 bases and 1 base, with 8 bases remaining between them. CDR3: CASSQEYRGTDTQYF. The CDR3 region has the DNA TGCGCCAGCAGCCAAGAATATCGGGGCACAGATACGCAGTATTTT.

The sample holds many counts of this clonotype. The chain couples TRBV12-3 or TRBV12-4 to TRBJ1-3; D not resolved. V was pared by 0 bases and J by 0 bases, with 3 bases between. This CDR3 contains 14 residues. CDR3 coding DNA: TGTGCCAGCAGTTTAGCTGTCTCTGGAAACACCATATATTTT. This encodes CASSLAVSGNTIYF.

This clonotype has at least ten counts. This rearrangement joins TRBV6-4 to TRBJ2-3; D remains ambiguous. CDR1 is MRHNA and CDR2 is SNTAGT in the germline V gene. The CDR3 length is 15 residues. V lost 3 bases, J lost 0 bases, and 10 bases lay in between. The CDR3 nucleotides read TGTGCCAGCAGTGAGGAAGCGACCAGCACAGATACGCAGTATTTT. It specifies CASSEEATSTDTQYF.

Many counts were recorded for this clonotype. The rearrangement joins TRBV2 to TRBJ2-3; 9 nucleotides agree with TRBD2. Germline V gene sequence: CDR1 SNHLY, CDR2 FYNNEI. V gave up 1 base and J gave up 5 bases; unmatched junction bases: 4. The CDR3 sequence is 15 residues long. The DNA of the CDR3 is TGTGCCAGCAGTGAAGAGCGGGGGGCTGGAGATACGCAGTATTTT. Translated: CASSEERGAGDTQYF.

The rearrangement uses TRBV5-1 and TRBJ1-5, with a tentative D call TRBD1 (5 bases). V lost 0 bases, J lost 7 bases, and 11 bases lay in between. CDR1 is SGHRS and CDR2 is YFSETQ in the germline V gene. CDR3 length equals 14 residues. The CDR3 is CASSLGSAGQPQHF. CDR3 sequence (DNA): TGCGCCAGCAGCTTGGGATCGGCAGGGCAGCCCCAGCATTTT. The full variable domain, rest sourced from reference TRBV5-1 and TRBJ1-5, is KAGVTQTPRYLIKTRGQQVTLSCSPISGHRSVSWYQQTPGQGLQFLFEYFSETQRNKGNFPGRFSGRQFSNSRSEMNVSTLELGDSALYLCASSLGSAGQPQHFGDGTRLSIL.

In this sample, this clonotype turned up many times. The CDR3 protein is CASSQWGADNEQFF. The DNA of the CDR3 is TGCGCCAGCAGCCAATGGGGGGCCGACAATGAGCAGTTCTTC. This chain connects TRBV4-1 to TRBJ2-1; D tentatively fits TRBD1 or TRBD2 (6 bases each). This CDR3 spans 14 amino acids. V was cut by 2 bases and J by 5 bases, with 10 bases left in between. The germline gives CDR1 MGHRA, CDR2 YSYEKL.

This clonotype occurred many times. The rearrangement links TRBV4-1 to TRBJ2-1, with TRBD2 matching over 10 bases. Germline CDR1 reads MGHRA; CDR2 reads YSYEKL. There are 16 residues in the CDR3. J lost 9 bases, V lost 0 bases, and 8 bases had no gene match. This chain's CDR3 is CASSQDGQRGGGEQFF. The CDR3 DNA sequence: TGCGCCAGCAGCCAAGATGGACAGCGGGGGGGCGGTGAGCAGTTCTTC.